This TCR beta chain comes out of a study of vaccination and CD4 T cells after COVID-19. The wider study: The convalescents were made up of six males and four females, two of whom were Hispanic.

The Oncomine TCR Beta short-read assay was what sequenced the DNA obtained from cultured CD4+ T cells. One entry per CDR3 protein, called by TCRdb with MiXCR from the PCR reads. Counted here are a few thousand distinct CDR3 sequences, roughly 22% occurring once; the ten biggest clones make up just under 55%. The CDR3 is made up of 14 amino acids. Germline loops: CDR1 DFQATT, CDR2 SNEGSKA (reference sequence). V was clipped by 5 bases and J by 4 bases, with 15 bases between them. Treatment denoted: roughly 10-day PBMC culture with coronavirus spike peptide pools or control peptides (ViraFEST assay). PBMC cultures, at 1.5 million to 2.5 million cells per well, received about 10 IU/ml IL-2 and 9 to 10 ug/ml peptide pools. This clonotype is judged medium-sized. Its antigen is still unknown.

This clonotype originated in a human donor who had recovered from COVID-19. The chain joins TRBV20-1 to TRBJ1-5, with TRBD1 as a possible D gene (5 bases). The sample here was CD4+ T cells from blood, cultured in vitro, taken after SARS-CoV-2 vaccination. CDR3 DNA sequence: TGCAGTGCTCACCAAGGGGCAGTAAATCAGCCCCAGCATTTT. It encodes CSAHQGAVNQPQHF.